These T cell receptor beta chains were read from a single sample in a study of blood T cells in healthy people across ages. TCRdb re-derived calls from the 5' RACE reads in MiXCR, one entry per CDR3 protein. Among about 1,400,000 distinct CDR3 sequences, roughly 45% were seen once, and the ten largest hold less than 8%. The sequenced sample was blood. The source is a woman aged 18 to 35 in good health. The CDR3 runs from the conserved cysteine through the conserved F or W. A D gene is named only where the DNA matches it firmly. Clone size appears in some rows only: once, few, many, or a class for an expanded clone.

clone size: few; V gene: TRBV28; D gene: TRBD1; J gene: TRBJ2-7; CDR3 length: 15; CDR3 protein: CASSTDRGLLYEQYF; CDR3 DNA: TGTGCCAGCAGTACCGACAGGGGGCTTCTCTACGAGCAGTACTTC
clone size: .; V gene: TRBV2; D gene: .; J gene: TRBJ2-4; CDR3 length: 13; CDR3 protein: CASLREIGNIQYF; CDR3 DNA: TGTGCCAGCTTGAGGGAAATCGGAAACATTCAGTACTTC
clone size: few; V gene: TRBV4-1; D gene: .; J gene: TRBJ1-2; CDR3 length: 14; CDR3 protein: CASSQDLFNYGYTF; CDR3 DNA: TGCGCCAGCAGCCAAGACCTGTTTAACTATGGCTACACCTTC
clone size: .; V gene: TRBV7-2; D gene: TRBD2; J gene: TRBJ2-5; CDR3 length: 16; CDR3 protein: CASSLWTSGSKNEQYF; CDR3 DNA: TGTGCCAGCAGCCTATGGACTAGCGGGAGTAAAAATGAGCAGTACTTC
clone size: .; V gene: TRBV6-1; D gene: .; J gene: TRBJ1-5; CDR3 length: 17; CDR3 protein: CASTEYGGWAVNRPQHF; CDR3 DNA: TGTGCCAGCACCGAGTACGGCGGCTGGGCAGTTAATCGGCCCCAGCATTTT
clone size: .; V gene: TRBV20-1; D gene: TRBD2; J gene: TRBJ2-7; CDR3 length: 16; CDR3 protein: CSAFGLDGGSSYEQYF; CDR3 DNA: TGCAGTGCTTTTGGACTAGATGGGGGTAGCTCCTACGAGCAGTACTTC
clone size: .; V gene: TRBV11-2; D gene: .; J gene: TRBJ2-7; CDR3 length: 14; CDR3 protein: CASSLSDAYNEQYF; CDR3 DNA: TGTGCCAGCAGCCTTTCTGATGCCTACAATGAGCAGTACTTC
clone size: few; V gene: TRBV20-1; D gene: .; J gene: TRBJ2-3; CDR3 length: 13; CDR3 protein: CSLLGNVTDTQYF; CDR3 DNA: TGCAGCCTCCTAGGGAATGTCACAGATACGCAGTATTTT
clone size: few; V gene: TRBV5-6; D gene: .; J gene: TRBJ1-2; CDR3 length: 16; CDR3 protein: CASSLDGSPSNYGYTF; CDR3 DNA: TGTGCCAGCAGCTTGGACGGGAGTCCCTCTAACTATGGCTACACCTTC
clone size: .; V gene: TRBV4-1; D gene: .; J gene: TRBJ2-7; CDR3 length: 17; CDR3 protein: CASSQVRGGTDPYEQYF; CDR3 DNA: TGCGCCAGCAGCCAAGTCCGGGGGGGGACAGACCCTTACGAGCAGTACTTC
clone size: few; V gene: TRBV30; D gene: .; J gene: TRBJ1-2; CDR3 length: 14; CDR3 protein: CAWSAPQVKYGYTF; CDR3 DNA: TGTGCCTGGAGTGCCCCACAGGTGAAGTATGGCTACACCTTC
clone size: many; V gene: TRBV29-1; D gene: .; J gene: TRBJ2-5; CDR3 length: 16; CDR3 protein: CSVEDPKETAQETQYF; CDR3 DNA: TGCAGCGTTGAAGATCCCAAAGAGACAGCCCAAGAGACCCAGTACTTC
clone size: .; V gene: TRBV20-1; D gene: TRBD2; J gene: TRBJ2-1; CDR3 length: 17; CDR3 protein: CSARDPVPSGSYNEQFF; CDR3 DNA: TGCAGTGCTAGAGATCCGGTGCCTAGCGGCTCCTACAATGAGCAGTTCTTC
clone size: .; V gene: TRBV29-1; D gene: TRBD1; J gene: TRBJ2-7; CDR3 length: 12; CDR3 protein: CSVDREDNEQYF; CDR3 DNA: TGCAGCGTGGACAGGGAGGATAACGAGCAGTACTTC
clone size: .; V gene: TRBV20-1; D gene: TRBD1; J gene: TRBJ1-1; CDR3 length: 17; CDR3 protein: CSARDFQTGEGGTEAFF; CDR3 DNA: TGCAGTGCTAGAGATTTCCAAACAGGGGAGGGAGGCACTGAAGCTTTCTTT
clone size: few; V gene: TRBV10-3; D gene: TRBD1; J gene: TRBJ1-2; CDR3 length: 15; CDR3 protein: CAISGDTGESYGYTF; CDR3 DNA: TGTGCCATCAGTGGGGATACAGGGGAATCCTATGGCTACACCTTC
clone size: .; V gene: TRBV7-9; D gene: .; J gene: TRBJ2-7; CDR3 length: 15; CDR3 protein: CASSLYGGTAYEQYF; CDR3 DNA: TGTGCCAGCAGCTTATATGGGGGGACAGCCTACGAGCAGTACTTC
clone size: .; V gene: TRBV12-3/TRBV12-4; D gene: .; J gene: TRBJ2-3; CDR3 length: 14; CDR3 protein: CASTSRDFRDTQYF; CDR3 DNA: TGTGCCAGCACTTCCAGGGATTTTAGAGATACGCAGTATTTT